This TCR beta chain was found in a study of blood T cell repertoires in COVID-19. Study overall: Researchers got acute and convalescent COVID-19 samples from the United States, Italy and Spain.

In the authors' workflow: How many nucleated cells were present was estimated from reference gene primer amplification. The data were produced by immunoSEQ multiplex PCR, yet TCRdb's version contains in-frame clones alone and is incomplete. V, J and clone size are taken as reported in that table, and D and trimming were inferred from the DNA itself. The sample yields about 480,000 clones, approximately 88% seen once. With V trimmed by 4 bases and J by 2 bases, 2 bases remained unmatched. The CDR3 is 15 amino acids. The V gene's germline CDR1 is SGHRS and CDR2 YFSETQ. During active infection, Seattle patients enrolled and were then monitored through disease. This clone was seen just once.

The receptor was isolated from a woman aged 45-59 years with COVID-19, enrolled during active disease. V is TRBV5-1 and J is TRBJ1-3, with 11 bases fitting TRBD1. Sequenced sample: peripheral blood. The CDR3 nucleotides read TGCGCCAGCAGCGGGACAGGGGGTACTGGAAACACCATATATTTT. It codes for CASSGTGGTGNTIYF.